These 25 T cell receptor beta chains were all obtained from the same sample, sequenced in a study of regulatory T cells in long-lasting Graves disease. Arm-PCR of CDR3 regions and iRepertoire HTBI primers were used to build TCR beta libraries. TCRdb fed the multiplex PCR reads into MiXCR, producing one record per CDR3 protein. The data hold 700,000 or so distinct CDR3 sequences, with roughly 30% observed a single time. As to time point: persistent/refractory GD, antithyroid drugs over 5 years with positive TRAb. PBMCs provided the RNA from which the TCR library was made. The sample here was peripheral blood mononuclear cells (PBMCs), taken when the disease was refractory, from a patient treated with antithyroid drugs. Receptors originate from a female donor with Graves disease.

This clonotype was observed at least ten times. The chain couples TRBV11-3 to TRBJ1-1, with a tentative D call TRBD1 (5 bases). Germline CDR1 reads SGHNT; CDR2 reads YENEEA. The CDR3 loop spans 13 amino acids. V lost 2 bases and J 4 bases, leaving 8 bases between the germline ends. The CDR3 sequence is CASSLSRVTEAFF. For the CDR3, the DNA is TGTGCCAGCAGCTTAAGCAGGGTCACTGAAGCTTTCTTT.

The sample holds many counts of this clonotype. V is TRBV28 and J is TRBJ2-5, with TRBD2 identical over 8 bases. Trimming took 2 bases from V and 5 from J; bases not matched to a gene: 13. CDR3 size: 17 residues. The germline gives CDR1 MDHEN, CDR2 SYDVKM. This CDR3 reads CASSLGGTSIFPETQYF. CDR3 in DNA: TGTGCCAGCAGTTTAGGGGGGACTAGTATCTTCCCCGAGACCCAGTACTTC.

The CDR3 protein is CASSSPPLFTEAFF. CDR3 in DNA: TGTGCCAGCAGTTCCCCCCCCCTTTTTACTGAAGCTTTCTTT. This chain connects TRBV28 to TRBJ1-1; D unclear. Per germline, CDR1 MDHEN and CDR2 SYDVKM. The CDR3 is made up of 14 amino acids. V shed 4 bases and J shed 5 bases, with 14 bases lying between them.

In its sample, this clonotype was seen many times. V usage is TRBV5-6 and J usage is TRBJ1-2; the D gene is possibly TRBD1 (5 bases). V lost 1 base to trimming and J lost 4 bases, with 11 bases between them. This CDR3 region has 14 residues. CDR1 is SGHDT and CDR2 is YYEEEE in the germline V gene. CDR3 sequence reads: CASSLWEGPYGYTF. As DNA, the CDR3 is TGTGCCAGCAGCTTGTGGGAGGGGCCCTATGGCTACACCTTC.

This clonotype was found a few times. The chain employs TRBV20-1 and TRBJ2-5, with 9 bases lining up with TRBD1. Trimming removed 0 bases from V and 3 bases from J; junction bases left unmatched: 5. The CDR3 spans 15 residues. Germline V gene data show CDR1 as DFQATT and CDR2 as SNEGSKA (reference sequence). This chain's CDR3 is CSARDRRDREETQYF. The CDR3 region has the DNA TGCAGTGCTAGAGATCGCCGGGACAGGGAAGAGACCCAGTACTTC.

The chain has TRBV19 and TRBJ1-1; D call uncertain. Germline CDR1 reads LNHDA; CDR2 reads SQIVND (reference sequence). CDR3 size: 11 residues. The V end was cut by 8 bases, the J end by 11 bases, with 15 bases between. CDR3 loop: CASGYGTKAFF. CDR3 DNA: TGTGCCAGTGGGTATGGAACGAAGGCTTTCTTT.

Many counts were recorded for this clonotype. The gene calls are TRBV28 and TRBJ2-5; 9 bases fit TRBD1. The germline V gene encodes CDR1 MDHEN and CDR2 SYDVKM. There are 15 residues in the CDR3. After removal of 3 bases from V and 5 bases from J, the junction contained 7 bases not matched to a gene. Written as DNA, the CDR3 is TGTGCCAGCAGTTTTCGGACAGGGGTCGGTGAGACCCAGTACTTC. The encoded protein is CASSFRTGVGETQYF.

The table lists this clonotype with many counts. V usage is TRBV28 and J usage is TRBJ1-2; D is unclear. Trimming cost V 4 bases and J 3 bases, with 15 bases left between them. The CDR3 is 15 residues long. Germline V lookup: CDR1 MDHEN, CDR2 SYDVKM. CDR3 DNA: TGTGCCAGCAGTTCCCGGGAAAACTTTTACTATGGCTACACCTTC. Amino acids: CASSSRENFYYGYTF.

In the case of this clonotype: A read error is the likely source, as a far larger clone sits one nucleotide away. The gene calls are TRBV6-1 and TRBJ2-1; 13 bases map to TRBD2. V was clipped by 1 base and J by 10 bases; unmatched bases: 4. The CDR3 has 15 residues. The germline V gene has CDR1 MNHNS and CDR2 SASEGT. The CDR3 nucleotides read TGTGCCAGCAGTGAAGGGACTAGCGGGAGTTACGAGCAGTTCTTC. Its translation is CASSEGTSGSYEQFF.

This clonotype has at least ten counts. The chain employs TRBV12-3 or TRBV12-4 and TRBJ1-5, with D perhaps TRBD1 (6 bases). Trimming shortened V by 5 bases and J by 5 bases, and 10 bases separated the two germline ends. CDR3 length equals 13 residues. In DNA form, the CDR3 reads TGTGCCAGCAGTCAACAGGGTTATCAGCCCCAGCATTTT. Translation gives CASSQQGYQPQHF.

Ten or more counts support this clonotype. The chain combines TRBV12-3 or TRBV12-4 with TRBJ2-4, with D perhaps assigned TRBD1 or TRBD2 (5 bases each). V was clipped by 2 bases and J by 6 bases, with 11 bases between them. The CDR3 is 14 amino acids. This chain's CDR3 is CASSLPGPGNIQYF. Here the CDR3 DNA reads TGTGCCAGCAGTTTACCGGGACCGGGAAACATTCAGTACTTC.

This sequence joins TRBV6-2 or TRBV6-3 and TRBJ1-1; 7 bases are a match to TRBD1. This CDR3 is 15 amino acids long. Germline trimming cut 4 bases from V and 4 bases from J; bases unmatched to any gene: 9. From germline, CDR1 is MNHEY and CDR2 SVGEGT. CDR3 in DNA: TGTGCCAGCAGTTCGATGACAGGGTCGGGCACTGAAGCTTTCTTT. This translates into CASSSMTGSGTEAFF.

About this clonotype itself: Being one base from a much bigger clone, this may be a read error. The chain joins TRBV7-9 to TRBJ2-7, with D possibly matching TRBD2 (5 bases). Per the germline V gene, CDR1 is SEHNR and CDR2 is FQNEAQ (reference sequence). This CDR3 is built from 12 residues. The CDR3 loop is CAGSSRGYEQYF. Here the CDR3 DNA reads TGTGCCGGCAGCTCCCGGGGTTACGAGCAGTACTTC.

This clonotype was seen many times. J is TRBJ1-2 and V is TRBV28; D gene unclear. Trimming stripped 5 bases from V and 7 bases from J, with 11 bases between. Germline CDR1 is MDHEN and CDR2 is SYDVKM. The CDR3 is 12 residues long. The CDR3 region is CASSLTVVGYTF. DNA for the CDR3: TGTGCCAGCAGTCTGACGGTAGTTGGCTACACCTTC.

This clonotype has only a few counts. The genes are TRBV5-6 and TRBJ2-7; D is possibly TRBD2 (6 bases). Per the germline V gene, CDR1 is SGHDT and CDR2 is YYEEEE. The CDR3 has 16 amino acids. V was clipped by 0 bases and J by 2 bases, with 15 bases between them. The CDR3 loop reads CASSLEGAGTAYEQYF. The CDR3 DNA is TGTGCCAGCAGCTTGGAAGGGGCGGGAACAGCCTACGAGCAGTACTTC.

CDR3 sequence (DNA): TGCGCCAGCAGCCAAGAGGGGGACACTGAAGCTTTCTTT. Translating gives CASSQEGDTEAFF. The J gene is TRBJ1-1, the V gene TRBV4-1; D possibly corresponds to TRBD1 (5 bases). The germline CDR1 and CDR2 sequences are MGHRA and YSYEKL. The CDR3 is 13 residues long. V dropped 0 bases and J dropped 3 bases, with 5 bases sitting between them.

This clonotype turned up a few times. The chain joins TRBV29-1 to TRBJ2-7, with 7 bases that match TRBD1. The V and J ends lost 4 bases and 4 bases, in that order; junction bases with no gene match: 7. This CDR3 contains 13 residues. CDR1 and CDR2 from the germline V gene are SQVTM and ANQGSEA. Here the CDR3 reads CSVGKGAMYEQYF. DNA for the CDR3: TGCAGCGTTGGGAAGGGGGCGATGTACGAGCAGTACTTC.

Only one count was recorded for this clonotype. The chain uses TRBV11-2 and TRBJ1-1; TRBD1 matches 7 bases. Germline trimming cut 0 bases from V and 7 bases from J; bases unmatched to any gene: 2. This CDR3 comprises 13 residues. Germline V gene data show CDR1 as SGHAT and CDR2 as FQNNGV. CDR3 nucleotide sequence: TGTGCCAGCAGCTTAGACTACAGGGGTGAAGCTTTCTTT. Translated: CASSLDYRGEAFF.

The chain is built from TRBV30 and TRBJ1-2; weak D call: TRBD1 (5 bases). V was cut by 2 bases and J by 3 bases, with 7 bases left in between. The CDR3 is made up of 12 amino acids. Germline CDR1 GTSNPN, CDR2 SVGIG (reference sequence). CDR3 sequence reads: CAWSQGDYGYTF. CDR3 coding DNA: TGTGCCTGGAGTCAAGGGGACTATGGCTACACCTTC.

This rearrangement joins TRBV6-1 to TRBJ1-1; no clear D gene. With 8 bases removed from V and 1 base from J, the gap between germline ends came to 11 bases. CDR1 MNHNS and CDR2 SASEGT come from the germline V gene. This CDR3 region has 13 residues. In nucleotides, the CDR3 is TGTGCCAGCGCCGTAACAAAGAACACTGAAGCTTTCTTT. Translated: CASAVTKNTEAFF.

CDR3 amino acids: CASSLFGGGDYGYTF. In nucleotides, the CDR3 is TGTGCCAGCAGTTTATTTGGAGGGGGGGACTATGGCTACACCTTC. This chain joins TRBV27 and TRBJ1-2; D perhaps matches TRBD1 (6 bases). V lost 1 base to trimming and J lost 3 bases, with 12 bases between them. Germline V gene sequence: CDR1 MNHEY, CDR2 SMNVEV (reference sequence). This CDR3 has 15 amino acids.

The sample holds one count of this clonotype. The chain couples TRBV5-1 to TRBJ2-5, with D maybe TRBD2 (6 bases). V lost 2 bases and J 4 bases, leaving 15 bases between the germline ends. Per germline, CDR1 SGHRS and CDR2 YFSETQ. This CDR3 has 15 residues. The CDR3 region has the DNA TGCGCCAGCAGCTTCGAGGGTGCGGGACGAGAGACCCAGTACTTC. Translating gives CASSFEGAGRETQYF.

This chain uses TRBV28 with TRBJ2-5; 10 bases are shared with TRBD1. Trimming at V came to 6 bases and at J to 5 bases, leaving 9 bases not matched to a gene. Germline CDR1 and CDR2: MDHEN and SYDVKM. The CDR3 has 15 amino acids. CDR3 sequence: CASSQGQGSKETQYF. The DNA for the CDR3 is TGTGCCAGCAGCCAGGGACAGGGGTCAAAGGAGACCCAGTACTTC.

The chain recombines TRBV6-1 with TRBJ1-1; D is undetermined. The V and J ends lost 5 bases and 7 bases respectively, with 11 bases between them. Germline V lookup: CDR1 MNHNS, CDR2 SASEGT. CDR3 length: 12 residues. This chain's CDR3 is CASSPDLYEAFF. The CDR3 bases are TGTGCCAGCAGTCCGGACCTCTATGAAGCTTTCTTT.

Here the CDR3 DNA reads TGTGCCAGTAGTATAGCTCCAGGATCGTACGAGCAGTACTTC. Protein product: CASSIAPGSYEQYF. V gene TRBV19 combines with J gene TRBJ2-7; the D is unclear. The CDR3 extends over 14 amino acids. Germline CDR1 and CDR2: LNHDA and SQIVND (reference sequence). Between the trimmed V and J ends, which lost 1 base and 4 bases, there was a span of 11 bases. Combining the CDR3 with reference TRBV19 and TRBJ2-7 gives the whole variable domain DGGITQSPKYLFRKEGQNVTLSCEQNLNHDAMYWYRQDPGQGLRLIYYSQIVNDFQKGDIAEGYSVSREKKESFPLTVTSAQKNPTAFYLCASSIAPGSYEQYFGPGTRLTVT.